The 31 T cell receptor beta chains below come from one sample, sequenced in a study of cytomegalovirus exposure and HLA in healthy donors. In the PCR, 60 Vbeta and 13 Jbeta primers were used. Assay: immunoSEQ multiplex PCR; the TCRdb copy retains only in-frame clones and omits some. Here the sample spans around 160,000 clones, under 85% being singletons. The source material was PBMCs. These receptor sequences come from a man aged 50-60 years in good health and CMV-seropositive.

The chain links TRBV9 to TRBJ2-3; maybe TRBD2 (5 bases). The CDR3 has 14 residues. Trimming took off 0 bases at V and 0 bases at J, with 5 bases between the two ends. Looked up from germline, CDR1 is SGDLS and CDR2 is YYNGEE. The CDR3 DNA reads as TGTGCCAGCAGCGTAGGGACTAGCACAGATACGCAGTATTTT. Translated: CASSVGTSTDTQYF.

This chain uses TRBV29-1 with TRBJ2-1, with a tentative D call TRBD2 (5 bases). V was shortened by 5 bases and J by 4 bases, with 6 bases between the two germline ends. The germline V gene encodes CDR1 SQVTM and CDR2 ANQGSEA. This CDR3 is built from 11 residues. This chain's CDR3 is CSVRDYNEQFF. The DNA of the CDR3 is TGCAGCGTTCGGGATTACAATGAGCAGTTCTTC.

The chain has TRBV27 and TRBJ2-7; perhaps TRBD2 as D (6 bases). CDR1 and CDR2 from the germline V gene are MNHEY and SMNVEV (reference sequence). V was shortened by 3 bases and J by 5 bases, with 8 bases between the two germline ends. The CDR3 length is 12 residues. CDR3 nucleotides: TGTGCCAGCAGTTTTGGAGGGGACGAGCAGTACTTC. Translation gives CASSFGGDEQYF.

This clone occurred a few times. The genes are TRBV7-9 and TRBJ2-2; perhaps TRBD2 as D (6 bases). Germline V gene sequence: CDR1 SEHNR, CDR2 FQNEAQ (reference sequence). The CDR3 has 14 residues. The V end was cut by 8 bases, the J end by 1 base, with 11 bases between. The CDR3 DNA follows: TGTGCCAGCGGCGGGACCGAGAACACCGGGGAGCTGTTTTTT. Protein: CASGGTENTGELFF.

Concerning this clone: Other DNA sequences in this sample translate to the same CDR3. The J gene is TRBJ2-7, the V gene TRBV9; 9 bases map to TRBD2. Germline V CDR1 and CDR2: SGDLS, YYNGEE. After removal of 0 bases from V and 7 bases from J, the junction contained 2 bases not matched to a gene. The CDR3 is made up of 13 amino acids. The CDR3 DNA is TGTGCCAGCAGCGTAGGTCTAGCGGGAGAGCAGTACTTC. Its protein is CASSVGLAGEQYF.

The chain carries TRBV2 and TRBJ2-1; D gene ambiguous. V was clipped by 8 bases and J by 3 bases, with 5 bases between them. The germline V gene encodes CDR1 SNHLY and CDR2 FYNNEI. The CDR3 has 11 amino acids. This chain's CDR3 is CASQDYNEQFF. Here the CDR3 DNA reads TGTGCCAGCCAGGACTACAATGAGCAGTTCTTC.

This rearrangement joins TRBV4-3 to TRBJ2-3; TRBD2 matches 7 bases. This CDR3 contains 17 residues. Germline CDR1 is LGHNA and CDR2 is YSLEER. Trimming cost V 1 base and J 2 bases; bases outside gene matches: 9. Here the CDR3 reads CASSQGGAGYHTDTQYF. CDR3 sequence (DNA): TGCGCCAGCAGCCAAGGGGGAGCGGGGTATCACACAGATACGCAGTATTTT.

The chain is built from TRBV29-1 and TRBJ2-7; TRBD2 aligns across 12 bases. V was pared by 2 bases and J by 4 bases, with 9 bases of the junction left unmatched. CDR1 SQVTM and CDR2 ANQGSEA come from the germline V gene. This CDR3 has 16 amino acids. CDR3 in amino acids: CSVEFLAGGDQYEQYF. The CDR3 DNA sequence: TGCAGCGTTGAATTCCTAGCGGGAGGGGATCAATACGAGCAGTACTTC.

The J gene is TRBJ2-5, the V gene TRBV4-1, with 11 bases lining up with TRBD2. The ends lost 5 bases at V and 2 bases at J; junction bases unmatched: 7. Germline CDR1 and CDR2: MGHRA and YSYEKL. The CDR3 is made up of 16 amino acids. The chain's CDR3 is CASSYTSGSRQETQYF. CDR3 nucleotides: TGCGCCAGCAGCTACACTAGCGGGAGTAGGCAAGAGACCCAGTACTTC.

This clone appeared a single time. The V and J genes are TRBV6-1 and TRBJ2-3, with a weak D call TRBD2 (6 bases). Germline values: CDR1 MNHNS, CDR2 SASEGT. V was clipped by 4 bases and J by 3 bases, with 11 bases between them. The CDR3 is 14 amino acids. CDR3 DNA sequence: TGTGCCAGCAGTGGTACGGGGGTTACAGATACGCAGTATTTT. Protein product: CASSGTGVTDTQYF.

The J gene is TRBJ2-1, the V gene TRBV2; TRBD2 is a possible D gene (5 bases). V lost 4 bases and J lost 0, with 10 bases in between. This CDR3 comprises 15 residues. CDR1 SNHLY and CDR2 FYNNEI come from the germline V gene. CDR3 nucleotides: TGTGCCAGCAGTGTGGACTCGAGCTCCTACAATGAGCAGTTCTTC. It encodes CASSVDSSSYNEQFF.

This chain uses TRBV4-1 with TRBJ2-2; 8 bases are shared with TRBD1. CDR1 MGHRA and CDR2 YSYEKL come from the germline V gene. CDR3 size: 13 residues. V gave up 5 bases and J gave up 8 bases; unmatched junction bases: 4. The CDR3 loop is CASSLTGAGELFF. CDR3 sequence (DNA): TGCGCCAGCAGCTTGACAGGGGCTGGGGAGCTGTTTTTT.

In the case of this clone: The same CDR3 is also encoded by other DNA sequences in this sample. This chain's CDR3 is CASSLEWAARAGANVLTF. The CDR3 coding sequence is TGCGCCAGCAGCTTGGAGTGGGCAGCCAGGGCCGGGGCCAACGTCCTGACTTTC. The genes are TRBV5-1 and TRBJ2-6; D is perhaps TRBD1 (5 bases). This CDR3 region has 18 residues. From germline, CDR1 is SGHRS and CDR2 YFSETQ. With 0 bases removed from V and 4 bases from J, the gap between germline ends came to 17 bases.

This clone was recorded a few times. The junction shows a germline mismatch at one end, possibly a read error. The V gene is TRBV7-3, the J gene TRBJ2-7; 11 bases map to TRBD1. Germline V gene lookup returns CDR1 SGHTA and CDR2 FQGTGA. The CDR3 loop spans 15 amino acids. In DNA, the CDR3 is TGTGCCAGCAGCCTAACCGGGACAGGGGGCTACGAGCAGTACTTC. Translating gives CASSLTGTGGYEQYF.

This clone was seen a single time. This chain uses TRBV12-5 with TRBJ2-7; TRBD2 agrees at 12 bases. Germline CDR1 and CDR2: LGHNT and FRNRAP. The J segment lost 2 bases and the V segment lost 6 bases, leaving 2 bases of the junction unmatched. This CDR3 spans 14 amino acids. CDR3: CASGPSGGAYEQYF. The CDR3 nucleotides read TGTGCTAGTGGCCCTAGCGGGGGGGCCTACGAGCAGTACTTC.

J is TRBJ2-7 and V is TRBV7-9; tentative D call: TRBD2 (7 bases). The CDR3 loop spans 18 amino acids. V gave up 5 bases and J gave up 7 bases, with 30 bases separating them. The V gene's germline CDR1 is SEHNR and CDR2 FQNEAQ (reference sequence). CDR3 DNA sequence: TGTGCCAGCAGCGAATTTAGATCACCTAGGGGGGGGCTCGGAGAGCAGTACTTC. Translating it yields CASSEFRSPRGGLGEQYF.

This sequence joins TRBV2 and TRBJ1-1, with D possibly TRBD1 on 5 matching bases. Per germline, CDR1 SNHLY and CDR2 FYNNEI. Trimming left V 4 bases short and J 1 base short, with 7 bases between. The length of the CDR3 is 13 residues. DNA of the CDR3: TGTGCCAGCAGTGCCCAGGGGAACACTGAAGCTTTCTTT. Translated, it gives CASSAQGNTEAFF. The variable domain in full, completed from reference TRBV2 and TRBJ1-1, reads EPEVTQTPSHQVTQMGQEVILRCVPISNHLYFYWYRQILGQKVEFLVSFYNNEISEKSEIFDDQFSVERPDGSNFTLKIRSTKLEDSAMYFCASSAQGNTEAFFGQGTRLTVV.

This chain uses TRBV4-1 with TRBJ2-7; D not resolved. This CDR3 spans 13 amino acids. Germline V gene lookup returns CDR1 MGHRA and CDR2 YSYEKL. V lost 0 bases, J lost 4 bases, and 7 bases lay in between. CDR3 nucleotide sequence: TGCGCCAGCAGCCAAGATCGGAGATACGAGCAGTACTTC. Its translation: CASSQDRRYEQYF.

The chain has TRBV2 and TRBJ2-5, with no clear D. V lost 3 bases and J lost 2, with 13 bases in between. The germline V gene has CDR1 SNHLY and CDR2 FYNNEI. The CDR3 runs 15 residues. CDR3 residues: CASSEQRTAQETQYF. The CDR3 nucleotides are TGTGCCAGCAGTGAGCAGCGTACGGCGCAAGAGACCCAGTACTTC. Full variable domain (rest looked up from reference TRBV2 and TRBJ2-5): EPEVTQTPSHQVTQMGQEVILRCVPISNHLYFYWYRQILGQKVEFLVSFYNNEISEKSEIFDDQFSVERPDGSNFTLKIRSTKLEDSAMYFCASSEQRTAQETQYFGPGTRLLVL.

V is TRBV18 and J is TRBJ2-7, with TRBD1 matching over 10 bases. The length of the CDR3 is 14 residues. Trimming at V came to 3 bases and at J to 8 bases, leaving 7 bases not matched to a gene. CDR1 is KGHSH and CDR2 is LQKENI in the germline V gene. The CDR3, as DNA: TGTGCCAGCTCACCGACAGGGGGCGAGGGACAGCAGTACTTC. Its translation is CASSPTGGEGQQYF.

The chain is built from TRBV19 and TRBJ2-1; 8 bases are shared with TRBD2. This CDR3 region has 13 residues. Trimming took 9 bases from V and 6 from J; bases not matched to a gene: 7. Germline CDR1 LNHDA, CDR2 SQIVND (reference sequence). The CDR3 reads CASQAGVGNEQFF. For the CDR3, the DNA is TGTGCCAGCCAAGCGGGAGTGGGCAATGAGCAGTTCTTC.

The chain combines TRBV7-6 with TRBJ1-1, with D possibly matching TRBD1 (5 bases). The CDR3 sequence is 15 residues long. Trimming cost V 4 bases and J 0 bases, with 12 bases left between them. CDR1 and CDR2 from the germline V gene are SGHVS and FNYEAQ. The CDR3 region has the DNA TGTGCCAGCAGCTCCCCCAGACAGATGAACACTGAAGCTTTCTTT. Translated: CASSSPRQMNTEAFF.

The V and J genes are TRBV6-1 and TRBJ1-3, with 9 positions matching TRBD1. V dropped 6 bases and J dropped 1; count of bases not matched to a gene: 4. Germline V lookup: CDR1 MNHNS, CDR2 SASEGT. The CDR3 spans 15 residues. The CDR3 DNA is TGTGCCAGCAGGACCGGGACAGGGTCTGGAAACACCATATATTTT. This translates into CASRTGTGSGNTIYF.

The V call is TRBV7-9, the J call TRBJ2-2, with D possibly TRBD2 on 5 matching bases. The CDR3 totals 15 residues. Trimming took off 3 bases at V and 5 bases at J, with 13 bases between the two ends. Germline V gene sequence: CDR1 SEHNR, CDR2 FQNEAQ (reference sequence). For the CDR3, the DNA is TGTGCCAGCAGCTTGAGGGATATTGGGACCGGGGAGCTGTTTTTT. It is translated as CASSLRDIGTGELFF.

The V gene is TRBV5-4, the J gene TRBJ1-1; tentative D call: TRBD1 (5 bases). From germline, CDR1 is SGHNT and CDR2 YYREEE (reference sequence). Trimming took off 0 bases at V and 5 bases at J, with 14 bases between the two ends. The CDR3 has 15 residues. This CDR3 is CASSLGARAITEAFF. The CDR3 region has the DNA TGTGCCAGCAGCTTGGGGGCCAGGGCAATAACTGAAGCTTTCTTT.

The V gene is TRBV7-2, the J gene TRBJ2-7; 11 bases align to TRBD2. V was pared by 0 bases and J by 4 bases, with 2 bases of the junction left unmatched. The CDR3 covers 15 residues. Germline values: CDR1 SGHTA, CDR2 FQGNSA. The CDR3 loop reads CASSLALAGGYEQYF. CDR3 in DNA: TGTGCCAGCAGCTTAGCGCTAGCGGGGGGATACGAGCAGTACTTC.

The rearrangement joins TRBV6-5 to TRBJ1-3; TRBD1 might be the D (6 bases). Germline V gene lookup returns CDR1 MNHEY and CDR2 SVGAGI. The CDR3 loop spans 15 amino acids. V was clipped by 2 bases and J by 4 bases, with 12 bases between them. CDR3 nucleotides: TGTGCCAGCAGTTACAGGACAGCCTCCGGAAACACCATATATTTT. Its translation: CASSYRTASGNTIYF.

V usage is TRBV2 and J usage is TRBJ2-6; the D gene is possibly TRBD2 (6 bases). The V gene lost 6 bases and the J gene lost 1 base, with 19 bases spanning the gap. CDR3 length: 18 amino acids. Germline V CDR1 and CDR2: SNHLY, FYNNEI. The CDR3 bases are TGTGCCAGCAGCCTAATTGTGGGAGGAAATTCTGGGGCCAACGTCCTGACTTTC. Protein: CASSLIVGGNSGANVLTF.

This chain joins TRBV13 and TRBJ2-7; no clear D gene. This CDR3 is built from 15 residues. The V and J ends lost 2 bases and 0 bases respectively, with 11 bases between them. The germline gives CDR1 PRHDT, CDR2 FYEKMQ (reference sequence). The CDR3 protein is CASSLSGMSSYEQYF. The CDR3 bases are TGTGCCAGCAGCTTATCCGGTATGAGCTCCTACGAGCAGTACTTC. Supplemented by reference TRBV13 and TRBJ2-7, the full variable domain reads AAGVIQSPRHLIKEKRETATLKCYPIPRHDTVYWYQQGPGQDPQFLISFYEKMQSDKGSIPDRFSAQQFSDYHSELNMSSLELGDSALYFCASSLSGMSSYEQYFGPGTRLTVT.

J is TRBJ2-7 and V is TRBV7-2; D is perhaps TRBD1 (5 bases). Between the trimmed V and J ends, which lost 5 bases and 0 bases, there was a span of 14 bases. Germline V CDR1 and CDR2: SGHTA, FQGNSA. This CDR3 is built from 15 residues. CDR3 nucleotides: TGTGCCAGCAGCCCCCGGACATTGAGCTCCTACGAGCAGTACTTC. This codes for CASSPRTLSSYEQYF.

The CDR3 nucleotides are TGTGCCAGCAGACCCGACAGGGAAATATCCGAGCAGTACTTC. Its protein product is CASRPDREISEQYF. The chain joins TRBV28 to TRBJ2-7, with 7 bases fitting TRBD1. The CDR3 runs to 14 residues. Trimming cost V 6 bases and J 6 bases; bases outside gene matches: 11. CDR1 and CDR2 from the germline V gene are MDHEN and SYDVKM.